These 21 T cell receptor beta chains originate from one sample sequenced in a study of blood T cell repertoires in COVID-19. Profiled with immunoSEQ multiplex PCR; TCRdb holds only in-frame clones, not every one. The repertoire holds tens of thousands of clones, 74% seen once, with over 25% in the top ten. Input material: peripheral blood. Receptor source: a woman aged 80 or over with acute or convalescent COVID-19.

The rearrangement uses TRBV7-9 and TRBJ1-1; D ambiguous. Trimming took off 4 bases at V and 10 bases at J, with 16 bases between the two ends. This CDR3 region has 13 residues. Germline-derived CDR1 and CDR2 are SEHNR and FQNEAQ (reference sequence). CDR3 sequence reads: CASSYRTARGAFF. CDR3 bases: TGTGCCAGCAGCTACCGGACTGCCCGCGGAGCTTTCTTT. Supplemented by reference TRBV7-9 and TRBJ1-1, the full variable domain reads DTGVSQNPRHKITKRGQNVTFRCDPISEHNRLYWYRQTLGQGPEFLTYFQNEAQLEKSRLLSDRFSAERPKGSFSTLEIQRTEQGDSAMYLCASSYRTARGAFFGQGTRLTVV.

This clone was seen only once. V is TRBV11-3 and J is TRBJ2-2, with D possibly TRBD1 on 5 matching bases. Between the trimmed V and J ends, which lost 6 bases and 0 bases, there was a span of 11 bases. The CDR3 extends over 15 amino acids. Germline CDR1 SGHNT, CDR2 YENEEA. The CDR3 nucleotides are TGTGCCAGCAGGTGGGCAGGGACGAACACCGGGGAGCTGTTTTTT. It yields the protein CASRWAGTNTGELFF.

This clone was found once. The chain joins TRBV5-1 to TRBJ2-5; tentative D call: TRBD2 (6 bases). The V gene lost 0 bases and the J gene lost 2 bases, with 8 bases spanning the gap. This CDR3 has 14 amino acids. Germline values: CDR1 SGHRS, CDR2 YFSETQ. In nucleotides, the CDR3 is TGCGCCAGCAGCTTGGTTCTAGCGCAAGAGACCCAGTACTTC. Protein product: CASSLVLAQETQYF.

This chain joins TRBV24-1 and TRBJ2-1; TRBD2 agrees at 8 bases. Germline lookup yields CDR1 KGHDR and CDR2 SFDVKD. CDR3 length: 14 residues. J lost 2 bases, V lost 10 bases, and 6 bases had no gene match. DNA of the CDR3: TGTGCCACAGAAGAGCGGGGGCCCTACAATGAGCAGTTCTTC. Protein sequence: CATEERGPYNEQFF.

The chain couples TRBV7-9 to TRBJ1-4, with D possibly being TRBD1 (5 bases). The CDR3 is made up of 15 amino acids. Germline-derived CDR1 and CDR2 are SEHNR and FQNEAQ (reference sequence). V lost 8 bases and J 2 bases, leaving 15 bases between the germline ends. The CDR3 DNA sequence: TGTGCCAGCGGGGGGGGTACCAGGACTAATGAAAAACTGTTTTTT. Translated: CASGGGTRTNEKLFF.

The chain is built from TRBV7-2 and TRBJ1-5; the D is unclear. Trimming shortened V by 4 bases and J by 8 bases, and 9 bases separated the two germline ends. The CDR3 consists of 12 residues. CDR1 and CDR2 from the germline V gene are SGHTA and FQGNSA. The CDR3 is CASSSTNKPQHF. The CDR3 nucleotides are TGTGCCAGCAGCTCCACTAATAAGCCCCAGCATTTT.

The chain carries TRBV19 and TRBJ2-2, with D possibly matching TRBD1 (5 bases). CDR1 and CDR2 from the germline V gene are LNHDA and SQIVND (reference sequence). This CDR3 contains 14 residues. Trimming took off 2 bases at V and 6 bases at J, with 10 bases between the two ends. CDR3 sequence reads: CASSIRGTAGELFF. In nucleotides, the CDR3 is TGTGCCAGTAGTATAAGGGGTACGGCCGGGGAGCTGTTTTTT. Full variable domain (remainder filled in from reference TRBV19 and TRBJ2-2): DGGITQSPKYLFRKEGQNVTLSCEQNLNHDAMYWYRQDPGQGLRLIYYSQIVNDFQKGDIAEGYSVSREKKESFPLTVTSAQKNPTAFYLCASSIRGTAGELFFGEGSRLTVL.

The V call is TRBV19, the J call TRBJ2-7; TRBD1 is a possible D gene (7 bases). The CDR3 contains 15 residues. CDR1 and CDR2 (germline): LNHDA, SQIVND (reference sequence). V lost 3 bases and J 0 bases, leaving 12 bases between the germline ends. The CDR3 DNA follows: TGTGCCAGTAGTATCCCCCAGGGGGGCTCCTACGAGCAGTACTTC. It encodes CASSIPQGGSYEQYF.

This sequence joins TRBV7-2 and TRBJ2-5, with 10 nucleotides matching TRBD2. Germline loops: CDR1 SGHTA, CDR2 FQGNSA. The CDR3 runs 17 residues. After removal of 0 bases from V and 2 bases from J, the junction contained 6 bases not matched to a gene. CDR3 DNA: TGTGCCAGCAGCTTAGCAGTCACTAGCGGGACTCAAGAGACCCAGTACTTC. The encoded protein is CASSLAVTSGTQETQYF. Filled out from reference TRBV7-2 and TRBJ2-5, the complete variable domain reads GAGVSQSPSNKVTEKGKDVELRCDPISGHTALYWYRQSLGQGLEFLIYFQGNSAPDKSGLPSDRFSAERTGGSVSTLTIQRTQQEDSAVYLCASSLAVTSGTQETQYFGPGTRLLVL.

This clone occurred once. The chain joins TRBV9 to TRBJ1-1; TRBD1 is a possible D gene (5 bases). The V end lost 4 bases, the J end lost 0 bases, and 13 bases lay between the germline ends. Germline loops: CDR1 SGDLS, CDR2 YYNGEE. The CDR3 sequence is 15 residues long. In DNA, the CDR3 is TGTGCCAGCAGCTCCAGTGGGGCGATGAACACTGAAGCTTTCTTT. This encodes CASSSSGAMNTEAFF. The complete variable domain, with remaining parts taken from reference TRBV9 and TRBJ1-1, reads DSGVTQTPKHLITATGQRVTLRCSPRSGDLSVYWYQQSLDQGLQFLIQYYNGEERAKGNILERFSAQQFPDLHSELNLSSLELGDSALYFCASSSSGAMNTEAFFGQGTRLTVV.

The chain has TRBV4-1 and TRBJ1-2; D not resolved. Trimming pared 1 base from V and 6 bases from J, leaving 12 bases between. This CDR3 is 14 amino acids long. Germline-derived CDR1 and CDR2 are MGHRA and YSYEKL. CDR3 residues: CASSQGLAYDGYTF. CDR3 nucleotide sequence: TGCGCCAGCAGCCAAGGGCTTGCTTACGATGGCTACACCTTC.

The chain employs TRBV27 and TRBJ2-1, with 12 positions matching TRBD2. CDR1 is MNHEY and CDR2 is SMNVEV in the germline V gene (reference sequence). This CDR3 is 15 amino acids long. Trimming removed 2 bases from V and 6 bases from J; junction bases left unmatched: 2. The CDR3, as DNA: TGTGCCAGCAGTTTAGAGACTAGCGGGAGCAATGAGCAGTTCTTC. The encoded protein is CASSLETSGSNEQFF.

V gene TRBV6-5 combines with J gene TRBJ1-1; D is perhaps TRBD1 (5 bases). Trimming pared 2 bases from V and 5 bases from J, leaving 12 bases between. This CDR3 has 14 amino acids. The germline V gene encodes CDR1 MNHEY and CDR2 SVGAGI. The CDR3 region has the DNA TGTGCCAGCAGTTACGGGGCTGGTAAAACTGAAGCTTTCTTT. Its translation: CASSYGAGKTEAFF.

V usage is TRBV19 and J usage is TRBJ2-2; 9 positions agree with TRBD2. Looked up from germline, CDR1 is LNHDA and CDR2 is SQIVND (reference sequence). The V gene end was trimmed by 7 bases and the J gene end by 5 bases; junction bases not matched to a gene: 14. CDR3 length equals 17 residues. CDR3 in DNA: TGTGCCAGTACGCCCCGGGGTAGCGGGAGTAGGACCGGGGAGCTGTTTTTT. This encodes CASTPRGSGSRTGELFF.

The chain recombines TRBV19 with TRBJ1-2; TRBD1 matches 7 bases. From germline, CDR1 is LNHDA and CDR2 SQIVND (reference sequence). The V segment lost 1 base and the J segment 4 bases; nucleotides outside the gene matches: 9. The CDR3 has 16 amino acids. Here the CDR3 DNA reads TGTGCCAGTAGTATAGGAAAAGGGGGCGTCCCCTATGGCTACACCTTC. Translating gives CASSIGKGGVPYGYTF.

A single count supports this clone. The rearrangement links TRBV10-3 to TRBJ2-3; TRBD1 might be the D (5 bases). CDR3 length equals 14 residues. Trimming stripped 7 bases from V and 0 bases from J, with 11 bases between. Per the germline V gene, CDR1 is ENHRY and CDR2 is SYGVKD. The CDR3 loop is CAITGQASTDTQYF. The CDR3 DNA reads as TGTGCCATCACCGGACAAGCTAGCACAGATACGCAGTATTTT.

The chain combines TRBV7-6 with TRBJ2-5; D unclear. The ends were cut back, 5 bases at V and 2 bases at J, with 9 bases in the middle. Germline CDR1 and CDR2: SGHVS and FNYEAQ. The CDR3 is 13 amino acids. The CDR3 sequence is CASSITRQETQYF. The CDR3 nucleotides read TGTGCCAGCAGCATAACACGACAAGAGACCCAGTACTTC.

Only a few counts were recorded for this clone. This chain uses TRBV9 with TRBJ2-1, with 11 bases lining up with TRBD1. Germline lookup yields CDR1 SGDLS and CDR2 YYNGEE. V was pared by 4 bases and J by 5 bases, with 8 bases of the junction left unmatched. This CDR3 comprises 16 residues. In DNA form, the CDR3 reads TGTGCCAGCAGCCTCCGGGGACAGGGGGTAGACAATGAGCAGTTCTTC. Residues: CASSLRGQGVDNEQFF.

The chain recombines TRBV12-3 or TRBV12-4 with TRBJ1-5; no definite D call. V lost 6 bases and J 6 bases, leaving 9 bases between the germline ends. This CDR3 is 12 amino acids long. CDR3 residues: CASSSFGQPQHF. CDR3 coding DNA: TGTGCCAGCAGCTCTTTCGGTCAGCCCCAGCATTTT.

The V gene is TRBV28, the J gene TRBJ1-4; D is ambiguous. There are 14 residues in the CDR3. Trimming took off 3 bases at V and 7 bases at J, with 12 bases between the two ends. Germline CDR1 MDHEN, CDR2 SYDVKM. The CDR3 DNA follows: TGTGCCAGCAGTTTCCCGGGAGGATTTGAAAAACTGTTTTTT. It codes for CASSFPGGFEKLFF.

This rearrangement joins TRBV10-3 to TRBJ2-2, with TRBD2 matching over 10 bases. This CDR3 contains 14 residues. V lost 10 bases, J lost 3 bases, and 5 bases stayed unmatched. In germline, CDR1 is ENHRY, CDR2 SYGVKD. The CDR3 loop reads CATIGLADTGELFF. CDR3 in DNA: TGTGCCACCATCGGACTAGCGGACACCGGGGAGCTGTTTTTT.